The 19 T cell receptor beta chains reported below all come from one sample, sequenced in a study of beta chain features in type 1 diabetes. The investigators reverse transcribed all of the isolated RNA, so they sequenced expressed TCRB transcripts. Clones were sequenced by immunoSEQ multiplex PCR, and TCRdb holds only the in-frame ones, with some missing. Of over 150,000 clones detected, about 8.5% appear once; the ten largest clones hold 0.5% to 0.65%. The sample was central memory CD4+ T cells from blood. These TCRs come from a man between 18 and 29 years old in good health.

The rearrangement uses TRBV18 and TRBJ2-6; D may be TRBD2 (5 bases). From germline, CDR1 is KGHSH and CDR2 LQKENI. The CDR3 totals 15 residues. Trimming stripped 1 base from V and 1 base from J, with 5 bases between. Written as DNA, the CDR3 is TGTGCCAGCTCACCACGAGGGTCTGGGGCCAACGTCCTGACTTTC. Amino acid sequence: CASSPRGSGANVLTF.

The chain links TRBV18 to TRBJ2-7, with a possible D match to TRBD1 (5 bases). V lost 6 bases, J lost 1 base, and 10 bases lay in between. From germline, CDR1 is KGHSH and CDR2 LQKENI. The CDR3 length is 13 residues. CDR3 amino acids: CASSPDMSYEQYF. Written as DNA, the CDR3 is TGTGCCAGCTCCCCGGACATGTCCTACGAGCAGTACTTC. Full variable domain (outside the CDR3, taken from reference TRBV18 and TRBJ2-7): NAGVMQNPRHLVRRRGQEARLRCSPMKGHSHVYWYRQLPEEGLKFMVYLQKENIIDESGMPKERFSAEFPKEGPSILRIQQVVRGDSAAYFCASSPDMSYEQYFGPGTRLTVT.

This clone has ten or more counts. The chain employs TRBV28 and TRBJ2-3, with 7 positions matching TRBD2. The J segment lost 10 bases and the V segment lost 4 bases, leaving 11 bases of the junction unmatched. The CDR3 has 14 amino acids. The germline gives CDR1 MDHEN, CDR2 SYDVKM. CDR3 nucleotide sequence: TGTGCCAGCAGTTCTAGCGGACTCATTATGGCGCAGTATTTT. Translation: CASSSSGLIMAQYF.

The sample holds one count of this clone. This may stem from a read error, because a much larger clone lies one nucleotide away. V gene TRBV7-2 combines with J gene TRBJ2-3; no clear D gene. Per germline, CDR1 SGHTA and CDR2 FQGNSA. The CDR3 is made up of 13 amino acids. Trimming removed 1 base from V and 2 bases from J, with 4 bases in between. Here the CDR3 reads CASSLGDTDTQYF. CDR3 nucleotides: TGTGCCAGCAGCTTAGGCGACACAGATACGCAGTATTTT.

This clone was detected only a few times. CDR3: CASSPRRYSNQPQHF. The CDR3 DNA follows: TGTGCCAGCAGCCCCCGGAGGTATAGCAATCAGCCCCAGCATTTT. The gene calls are TRBV7-2 and TRBJ1-5; D is unclear. This CDR3 contains 15 residues. V shed 5 bases and J shed 0 bases, with 11 bases lying between them. Germline V gene data show CDR1 as SGHTA and CDR2 as FQGNSA.

This clone was recorded a few times. The J gene is TRBJ2-3, the V gene TRBV7-2; weak D call: TRBD2 (5 bases). V dropped 5 bases and J dropped 3 bases, with 6 bases sitting between them. Per germline, CDR1 SGHTA and CDR2 FQGNSA. CDR3 length: 12 amino acids. CDR3 coding DNA: TGTGCCAGCAGCCGGGATACAGATACGCAGTATTTT. Its translation is CASSRDTDTQYF. Full variable domain (remainder filled in from reference TRBV7-2 and TRBJ2-3): GAGVSQSPSNKVTEKGKDVELRCDPISGHTALYWYRQSLGQGLEFLIYFQGNSAPDKSGLPSDRFSAERTGGSVSTLTIQRTQQEDSAVYLCASSRDTDTQYFGPGTRLTVL.

The rearrangement links TRBV15 to TRBJ1-5, with a tentative D call TRBD1 (6 bases). The CDR3 totals 16 residues. In germline, CDR1 is LNHNV, CDR2 YYDKDF (reference sequence). V lost 1 base, J lost 6 bases, and 16 bases lay in between. CDR3 loop: CATSRARERGSQPQHF. The DNA for the CDR3 is TGTGCCACCAGCAGAGCGCGCGAGAGGGGGAGTCAGCCCCAGCATTTT. Full variable domain (rest looked up from reference TRBV15 and TRBJ1-5): DAMVIQNPRYQVTQFGKPVTLSCSQTLNHNVMYWYQQKSSQAPKLLFHYYDKDFNNEADTPDNFQSRRPNTSFCFLDIRSPGLGDTAMYLCATSRARERGSQPQHFGDGTRLSIL.

The chain couples TRBV11-1 to TRBJ2-1; TRBD1 aligns across 9 bases. CDR1 and CDR2 from the germline V gene are SGHAT and FQDESV (reference sequence). V dropped 3 bases and J dropped 3; count of bases not matched to a gene: 0. This CDR3 region has 14 residues. The CDR3 loop reads CASSLGQGYNEQFF. The CDR3 region has the DNA TGTGCCAGCAGCTTGGGACAGGGCTACAATGAGCAGTTCTTC.

Only a few counts were recorded for this clone. The genes are TRBV6-5 and TRBJ2-5; a weak D match, TRBD2 (6 bases). Germline CDR1 reads MNHEY; CDR2 reads SVGAGI. CDR3 length equals 13 residues. Trimming took 6 bases from V and 5 from J, leaving 13 bases between them. The CDR3 DNA reads as TGTGCCAGCAGGCTCGCGGGGAGGGAGACCCAGTACTTC. It is translated as CASRLAGRETQYF.

This clone was observed a handful of times. The J gene is TRBJ2-1, the V gene TRBV6-5, with D possibly being TRBD1 (5 bases). The CDR3 has 10 amino acids. Germline V gives CDR1 MNHEY, CDR2 SVGAGI. Deletions cut 5 bases from V and 12 bases from J, with 8 bases between. The CDR3 coding sequence is TGTGCCAGCAGTCGACAGCCGCAGTTCTTC. The encoded protein is CASSRQPQFF.

This clone was observed many times. The rearrangement joins TRBV29-1 to TRBJ1-5; 8 bases are a match to TRBD1. CDR1 is SQVTM and CDR2 is ANQGSEA in the germline V gene. Unmatched junction bases numbered 4, after V lost 5 bases and J lost 1 base. The CDR3 consists of 14 residues. The CDR3 nucleotides read TGCAGCGTTCTATGGACAGGGAGCAATCAGCCCCAGCATTTT. This sequence encodes CSVLWTGSNQPQHF.

This clone was seen a few times. This rearrangement joins TRBV11-3 to TRBJ2-1; 7 bases map to TRBD2. Germline values: CDR1 SGHNT, CDR2 YENEEA. With V trimmed by 2 bases and J by 7 bases, 5 bases remained unmatched. CDR3 size: 14 residues. In nucleotides, the CDR3 is TGTGCCAGCAGCTTATCAGCGGGGAGGAATGAGCAGTTCTTC. Amino acids: CASSLSAGRNEQFF.

This clone was observed many times. The chain employs TRBV11-2 and TRBJ1-1, with TRBD1 matching 9 bases. Per germline, CDR1 SGHAT and CDR2 FQNNGV. The CDR3 is 15 residues long. Trimming removed 4 bases from V and 5 bases from J; junction bases left unmatched: 8. The CDR3 sequence is CASSSTGTGRTEAFF. The CDR3 nucleotides are TGTGCCAGCAGCTCGACCGGGACAGGGAGAACTGAAGCTTTCTTT. The whole variable domain, remainder taken from reference TRBV11-2 and TRBJ1-1, is EAGVAQSPRYKIIEKRQSVAFWCNPISGHATLYWYQQILGQGPKLLIQFQNNGVVDDSQLPKDRFSAERLKGVDSTLKIQPAKLEDSAVYLCASSSTGTGRTEAFFGQGTRLTVV.

In its sample, this clone was seen many times. The sample has other DNA sequences that encode this CDR3 too. This rearrangement joins TRBV29-1 to TRBJ2-7; a weak D match, TRBD1 (6 bases). V lost 1 base to trimming and J lost 3 bases, with 10 bases between them. The germline V gene has CDR1 SQVTM and CDR2 ANQGSEA. This CDR3 is 13 amino acids long. The CDR3 DNA follows: TGCAGCGTTGAAGGAAAGGGGGACTACGAGCAGTACTTC. Protein sequence: CSVEGKGDYEQYF.

This chain joins TRBV7-2 and TRBJ1-4, with 7 bases that match TRBD1. V lost 5 bases to trimming and J lost 8 bases; unmatched junction nucleotides: 8. The CDR3 is 14 residues long. Germline V gene data show CDR1 as SGHTA and CDR2 as FQGNSA. In nucleotides, the CDR3 is TGTGCCAGCAGCGGTCGGCAGGGGGGAGAAAAACTGTTTTTT. Translating gives CASSGRQGGEKLFF.

The chain has TRBV7-2 and TRBJ2-1; 10 nucleotides match TRBD2. J was trimmed by 7 bases and V by 3 bases; bases with no gene match: 9. The CDR3 runs 16 residues. The germline V gene encodes CDR1 SGHTA and CDR2 FQGNSA. In nucleotides, the CDR3 is TGTGCCAGCAGCTTGCGTTCTAGCGGGGGAAGAAATGAGCAGTTCTTC. Protein product: CASSLRSSGGRNEQFF.

The chain recombines TRBV2 with TRBJ1-1; the match to TRBD1 covers 7 bases. The germline CDR1 and CDR2 sequences are SNHLY and FYNNEI. The trim removed 11 bases at V and 0 bases at J, leaving 6 bases unmatched. The length of the CDR3 is 13 residues. As DNA, the CDR3 is TGTGCCGGGGCGGACAGGATGAACACTGAAGCTTTCTTT. As protein: CAGADRMNTEAFF. The full variable domain, completed using reference TRBV2 and TRBJ1-1, is EPEVTQTPSHQVTQMGQEVILRCVPISNHLYFYWYRQILGQKVEFLVSFYNNEISEKSEIFDDQFSVERPDGSNFTLKIRSTKLEDSAMYFCAGADRMNTEAFFGQGTRLTVV.

The V gene is TRBV7-9, the J gene TRBJ1-2; TRBD1 is a possible D gene (6 bases). This CDR3 has 16 amino acids. Germline-derived CDR1 and CDR2 are SEHNR and FQNEAQ (reference sequence). V was clipped by 3 bases and J by 1 base, with 15 bases between them. The CDR3 DNA sequence: TGTGCCAGCAGCTTTACGGCAGGGGCCCTTAACTATGGCTACACCTTC. Translating it yields CASSFTAGALNYGYTF.

This clone showed up many times. The chain carries TRBV29-1 and TRBJ2-4; TRBD2 is a possible D gene (5 bases). CDR1 is SQVTM and CDR2 is ANQGSEA in the germline V gene. CDR3 length: 12 residues. Trimming pared 5 bases from V and 8 bases from J, leaving 13 bases between. CDR3 in DNA: TGCAGCGTTCGACTTGAGGGATACATTCAGTACTTC. Residues: CSVRLEGYIQYF.